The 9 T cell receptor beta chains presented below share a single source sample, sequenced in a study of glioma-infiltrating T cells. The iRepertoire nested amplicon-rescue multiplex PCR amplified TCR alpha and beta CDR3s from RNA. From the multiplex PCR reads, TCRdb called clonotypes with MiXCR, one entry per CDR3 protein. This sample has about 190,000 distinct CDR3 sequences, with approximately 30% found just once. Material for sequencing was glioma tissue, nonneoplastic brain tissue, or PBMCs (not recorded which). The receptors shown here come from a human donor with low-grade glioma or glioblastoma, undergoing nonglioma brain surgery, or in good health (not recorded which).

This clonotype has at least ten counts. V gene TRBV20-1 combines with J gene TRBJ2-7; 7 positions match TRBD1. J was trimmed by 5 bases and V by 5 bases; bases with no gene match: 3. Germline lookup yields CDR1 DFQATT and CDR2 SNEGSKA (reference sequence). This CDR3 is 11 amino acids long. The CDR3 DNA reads TGCAGTGCTTGGACAGGAGACGAGCAGTACTTC. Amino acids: CSAWTGDEQYF.

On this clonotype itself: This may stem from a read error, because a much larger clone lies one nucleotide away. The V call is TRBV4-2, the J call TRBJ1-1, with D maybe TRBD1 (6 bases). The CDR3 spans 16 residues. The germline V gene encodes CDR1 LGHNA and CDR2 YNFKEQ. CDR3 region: CANSQNPGQENTEAFF. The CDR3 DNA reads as TGTGCCAACAGCCAGAACCCGGGACAAGAAAACACTGAAGCTTTCTTT.

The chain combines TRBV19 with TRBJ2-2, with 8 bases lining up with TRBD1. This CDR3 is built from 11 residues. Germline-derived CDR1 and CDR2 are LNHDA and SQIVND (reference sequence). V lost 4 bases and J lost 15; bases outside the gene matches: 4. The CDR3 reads CASSTTGGMFF. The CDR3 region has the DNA TGTGCCAGTAGTACTACAGGGGGGATGTTTTTT. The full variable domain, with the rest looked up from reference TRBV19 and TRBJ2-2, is DGGITQSPKYLFRKEGQNVTLSCEQNLNHDAMYWYRQDPGQGLRLIYYSQIVNDFQKGDIAEGYSVSREKKESFPLTVTSAQKNPTAFYLCASSTTGGMFFGEGSRLTVL.

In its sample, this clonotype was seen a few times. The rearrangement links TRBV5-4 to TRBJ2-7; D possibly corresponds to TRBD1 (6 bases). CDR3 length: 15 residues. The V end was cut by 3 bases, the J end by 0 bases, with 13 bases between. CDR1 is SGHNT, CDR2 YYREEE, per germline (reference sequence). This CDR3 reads CASSSPGHHSYEQYF. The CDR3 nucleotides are TGTGCCAGCAGCTCACCGGGACATCACTCCTACGAGCAGTACTTC.

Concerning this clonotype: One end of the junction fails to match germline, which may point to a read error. The CDR3 reads CASSLGPGTSVQNERFF. The CDR3 DNA follows: TGTGCCAGCAGCTTAGGACCCGGGACTAGCGTTCAAAATGAGCGGTTCTTC. The rearrangement joins TRBV11-2 to TRBJ2-1; the match to TRBD2 covers 10 bases. This CDR3 is 17 amino acids long. The germline V gene has CDR1 SGHAT and CDR2 FQNNGV.

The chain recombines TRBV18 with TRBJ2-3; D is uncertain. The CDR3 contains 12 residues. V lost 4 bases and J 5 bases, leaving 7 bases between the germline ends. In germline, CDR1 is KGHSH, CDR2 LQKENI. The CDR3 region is CASSRGGDTQYF. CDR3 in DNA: TGTGCCAGCTCACGTGGTGGAGATACGCAGTATTTT.

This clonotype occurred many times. The CDR3 here is CASSRNDREAFF. CDR3 coding DNA: TGTGCCAGCAGTCGGAACGACAGGGAAGCTTTCTTT. V usage is TRBV12-3 or TRBV12-4 and J usage is TRBJ1-1; tentatively, D is TRBD1 (6 bases). The CDR3 has 12 residues. V was pared by 5 bases and J by 8 bases, with 12 bases between.

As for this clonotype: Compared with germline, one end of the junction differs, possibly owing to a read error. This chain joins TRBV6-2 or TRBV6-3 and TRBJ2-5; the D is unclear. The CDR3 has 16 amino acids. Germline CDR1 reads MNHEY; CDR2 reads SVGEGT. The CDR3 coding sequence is TGTGCCAGCAGTTACTTTTTCGGCGGTAACAAAGAGACCAAGTACTTC. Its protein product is CASSYFFGGNKETKYF.

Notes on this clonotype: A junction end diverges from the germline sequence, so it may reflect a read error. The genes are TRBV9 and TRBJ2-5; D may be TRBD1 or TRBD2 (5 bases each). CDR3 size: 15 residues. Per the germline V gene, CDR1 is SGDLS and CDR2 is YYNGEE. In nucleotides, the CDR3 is TGTGACAGCAGCGTAGGGACCCAGCCCCAAGAGACCCAGTACTTC. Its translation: CDSSVGTQPQETQYF.